One and the same sample provided the 22 T cell receptor beta chains below, sequenced in a study of patients and donors after allogeneic stem cell transplantation. TCRdb reprocessed the RT-PCR reads with MiXCR, giving one entry per CDR3 protein. The sample yields about 74,000 distinct CDR3 sequences, about a quarter seen once. The sequencing input was blood, either unsorted or a sorted T cell fraction (not recorded which). These receptors were collected from a human donor who was either an allogeneic HSCT recipient or a stem cell or donor lymphocyte infusion donor (not recorded which). It is not recorded whose cells these are; they may come from a transplant donor.

This clonotype was seen ten or more times. This rearrangement joins TRBV12-3 or TRBV12-4 to TRBJ1-4, with TRBD1 identical over 8 bases. Trimming at V came to 3 bases and at J to 7 bases, leaving 4 bases not matched to a gene. CDR3 size: 14 residues. This CDR3 is CASSFLDRVEKLFF. Written as DNA, the CDR3 is TGTGCCAGCAGTTTCTTGGACAGGGTTGAAAAACTGTTTTTT.

This clonotype was found a few times. The chain employs TRBV20-1 and TRBJ2-2; 7 positions agree with TRBD1. Germline V gene data show CDR1 as DFQATT and CDR2 as SNEGSKA (reference sequence). Losses at the gene ends were 2 bases for V and 3 bases for J; bases not matched to a gene: 0. This CDR3 contains 13 residues. The CDR3 sequence: CSARQGDTGELFF. CDR3 DNA: TGCAGTGCTAGACAGGGGGACACCGGGGAGCTGTTTTTT.

Turning to this clonotype: At one end, the junction sequence differs from germline, possibly due to a read error. The chain joins TRBV28 to TRBJ1-2, with D possibly TRBD1 on 6 matching bases. The CDR3 consists of 17 residues. Germline V gene sequence: CDR1 MDHEN, CDR2 SYDVKM. The CDR3 protein is CASSPAGSGVGLYGYNF. Here the CDR3 DNA reads TGTGCCAGCAGTCCCGCAGGGTCAGGGGTTGGGCTCTATGGCTACAACTTC.

J is TRBJ2-1 and V is TRBV20-1; 8 bases are shared with TRBD2. Germline trimming cut 0 bases from V and 1 base from J; bases unmatched to any gene: 11. The CDR3 is made up of 18 amino acids. The germline CDR1 and CDR2 sequences are DFQATT and SNEGSKA (reference sequence). The CDR3 nucleotides are TGCAGTGCTAGAGATGCTTCCATCCGGGGGGGGTCCTACAATGAGCAGTTCTTC. Its protein is CSARDASIRGGSYNEQFF.

The rearrangement links TRBV27 to TRBJ2-7; 7 nucleotides agree with TRBD2. The CDR3 spans 14 residues. J lost 5 bases, V lost 5 bases, and 9 bases had no gene match. Germline V CDR1 and CDR2: MNHEY, SMNVEV (reference sequence). The CDR3: CASSTRTRNHEQYF. In DNA form, the CDR3 reads TGTGCCAGCAGTACACGGACTAGGAACCACGAGCAGTACTTC.

This clonotype was observed a handful of times. The chain combines TRBV4-3 with TRBJ2-7; 9 nucleotides line up with TRBD1. The germline V gene encodes CDR1 LGHNA and CDR2 YSLEER. J lost 4 bases, V lost 3 bases, and 16 bases had no gene match. The CDR3 loop spans 18 amino acids. The DNA for the CDR3 is TGCGCCAGCAGCCACGGAGTCAGAACAGGGGGCACCAAGTACGAGCAGTACTTC. Protein product: CASSHGVRTGGTKYEQYF.

The genes are TRBV12-3 or TRBV12-4 and TRBJ2-7, with D maybe TRBD2 (6 bases). The length of the CDR3 is 12 residues. V was pared by 3 bases and J by 8 bases, with 11 bases between. The CDR3 here is CASSFGTGKQYF. The CDR3 nucleotides are TGTGCCAGCAGTTTTGGGACTGGCAAGCAGTACTTC.

This chain uses TRBV7-2 with TRBJ2-1; D remains unclear. The ends were cut back, 5 bases at V and 5 bases at J, with 7 bases in the middle. This CDR3 spans 12 amino acids. Germline-derived CDR1 and CDR2 are SGHTA and FQGNSA. As DNA, the CDR3 is TGTGCCAGCAGCCCGTACAACAATGAGCAGTTCTTC. Translating gives CASSPYNNEQFF. Filled out from reference TRBV7-2 and TRBJ2-1, the complete variable domain reads GAGVSQSPSNKVTEKGKDVELRCDPISGHTALYWYRQSLGQGLEFLIYFQGNSAPDKSGLPSDRFSAERTGGSVSTLTIQRTQQEDSAVYLCASSPYNNEQFFGPGTRLTVL.

This clonotype has ten or more counts. In DNA, the CDR3 is TGCGCCAGCAGCTTGGCGAGGGGCGCGGGCACCGGGGAGCTGTTTTTT. This sequence encodes CASSLARGAGTGELFF. The rearrangement uses TRBV5-1 and TRBJ2-2; D could derive from TRBD1 or TRBD2 (5 bases each). V lost 0 bases and J 4 bases, leaving 13 bases between the germline ends. The germline V gene has CDR1 SGHRS and CDR2 YFSETQ. The CDR3 is 16 residues long.

The chain has TRBV5-1 and TRBJ2-3; 10 nucleotides align to TRBD2. The germline V gene has CDR1 SGHRS and CDR2 YFSETQ. This CDR3 comprises 13 residues. V dropped 9 bases and J dropped 1; count of bases not matched to a gene: 2. In DNA, the CDR3 is TGCGCCACCGGGACTAGCGGCACAGATACGCAGTATTTT. Its protein product is CATGTSGTDTQYF.

In its sample, this clonotype was seen a few times. The chain combines TRBV28 with TRBJ1-2, with a possible D match to TRBD1 (5 bases). With 3 bases removed from V and 7 bases from J, the gap between germline ends came to 9 bases. Germline V gene data show CDR1 as MDHEN and CDR2 as SYDVKM. This CDR3 contains 12 residues. The CDR3 bases are TGTGCCAGCAGTTTGGGCGGGGGTGGCTACACCTTC. As protein: CASSLGGGGYTF.

The CDR3 sequence is CASSLARFNEQFF. For the CDR3, the DNA is TGTGCCAGCAGCTTAGCTCGATTCAATGAGCAGTTCTTC. V usage is TRBV7-2 and J usage is TRBJ2-1; D is unclear. V dropped 0 bases and J dropped 6 bases, with 6 bases sitting between them. This CDR3 contains 13 residues. Germline-derived CDR1 and CDR2 are SGHTA and FQGNSA.

V gene TRBV12-3 or TRBV12-4 combines with J gene TRBJ1-1, with 7 positions matching TRBD1. The ends lost 5 bases at V and 4 bases at J; junction bases unmatched: 10. There are 15 residues in the CDR3. CDR3 residues: CASSARQGATTEAFF. CDR3 DNA: TGTGCCAGCAGTGCCCGACAGGGTGCAACCACTGAAGCTTTCTTT.

The chain recombines TRBV4-1 with TRBJ1-1; D unclear. Germline-derived CDR1 and CDR2 are MGHRA and YSYEKL. This CDR3 spans 16 amino acids. V lost 3 bases and J 2 bases, leaving 16 bases between the germline ends. CDR3 sequence: CASSQEEGWENTEAFF. CDR3 sequence (DNA): TGCGCCAGCAGCCAGGAGGAGGGCTGGGAAAACACTGAAGCTTTCTTT.

This clonotype has a handful of counts. The chain employs TRBV7-3 and TRBJ2-1, with a tentative D call TRBD1 (6 bases). Trimming removed 0 bases from V and 6 bases from J, with 18 bases in between. Germline V gene data show CDR1 as SGHTA and CDR2 as FQGTGA. This CDR3 spans 17 amino acids. The CDR3 reads CASSLTGTILAGNEQFF. CDR3 bases: TGTGCCAGCAGCTTAACGGGGACAATTCTAGCCGGCAATGAGCAGTTCTTC.

V and J are TRBV27 and TRBJ2-1, with D possibly being TRBD2 (6 bases). Germline loops: CDR1 MNHEY, CDR2 SMNVEV (reference sequence). This CDR3 comprises 15 residues. V shed 8 bases and J shed 1 base, with 15 bases lying between them. The CDR3 DNA is TGTGCCAGCTCCTCCGGGGGTCCATCCTACAATGAGCAGTTCTTC. Residues: CASSSGGPSYNEQFF.

V usage is TRBV25-1 and J usage is TRBJ2-7, with D unclear. The CDR3 totals 13 residues. Germline CDR1 and CDR2: MGHDK and SYGVNS. V lost 2 bases to trimming and J lost 0 bases, with 5 bases between them. This CDR3 is CASSETDSYEQYF. The DNA for the CDR3 is TGTGCCAGCAGTGAAACGGACTCCTACGAGCAGTACTTC.

This chain connects TRBV15 to TRBJ2-2; D might be TRBD2 (7 bases). Trimming pared 2 bases from V and 5 bases from J, leaving 15 bases between. Looked up from germline, CDR1 is LNHNV and CDR2 is YYDKDF (reference sequence). The CDR3 loop spans 16 amino acids. The CDR3 DNA reads as TGTGCCACCAGCAGATGGGGAGGGGGAAAAACCGGGGAGCTGTTTTTT. It codes for CATSRWGGGKTGELFF.

The chain is built from TRBV5-1 and TRBJ2-7; the D gene is possibly TRBD2 (6 bases). Germline loops: CDR1 SGHRS, CDR2 YFSETQ. Trimming left V 5 bases short and J 3 bases short, with 15 bases between. This CDR3 contains 14 residues. The chain's CDR3 is CASRFGGLGYEQYF. The CDR3 bases are TGCGCCAGCAGATTTGGAGGGTTGGGCTACGAGCAGTACTTC.

The chain uses TRBV20-1 and TRBJ2-1, with D unclear. The CDR3 totals 15 residues. Germline V lookup: CDR1 DFQATT, CDR2 SNEGSKA (reference sequence). V was cut by 3 bases and J by 3 bases, with 15 bases left in between. CDR3 nucleotide sequence: TGCAGTGCTAGGGCCTCTAGGGTTTTCTACAATGAGCAGTTCTTC. It yields the protein CSARASRVFYNEQFF.

At least ten counts were recorded for this clonotype. This chain links TRBV7-9 with TRBJ1-2, with TRBD1 as a possible D gene (6 bases). With 5 bases removed from V and 3 bases from J, the gap between germline ends came to 25 bases. The CDR3 spans 18 residues. Germline V gives CDR1 SEHNR, CDR2 FQNEAQ (reference sequence). The CDR3 protein is CASSRITKQGIPDYGYTF. CDR3 DNA sequence: TGTGCCAGCAGCCGAATAACAAAACAGGGTATCCCCGACTATGGCTACACCTTC.

This clonotype appeared a few times. This chain links TRBV4-3 with TRBJ1-1; D uncertain. The germline V gene has CDR1 LGHNA and CDR2 YSLEER. V was cut by 0 bases and J by 1 base, with 12 bases left in between. The CDR3 has 16 amino acids. CDR3 bases: TGCGCCAGCAGCCAAGATCGGGGAAGCAGGAACACTGAAGCTTTCTTT. Encoded protein: CASSQDRGSRNTEAFF.